This entry lists 28 T cell receptor beta chains sequenced from one sample in a study of cytomegalovirus exposure and HLA in healthy donors. The PCR employed 60 Vbeta primers together with 13 Jbeta primers. Method: immunoSEQ multiplex PCR; TCRdb's copy keeps in-frame clones and lacks some. Of about 120,000 clones in the sample, 60% to 85% were seen once. The sequenced material came from PBMCs. The receptors originated from a woman aged 40-49 years in good health and CMV-seropositive.

The rearrangement uses TRBV30 and TRBJ2-5; possible D gene TRBD2, 5 bases. From germline, CDR1 is GTSNPN and CDR2 SVGIG (reference sequence). Trimming shortened V by 0 bases and J by 5 bases, and 13 bases separated the two germline ends. This CDR3 has 14 residues. In nucleotides, the CDR3 is TGTGCCTGGAGTGTAGGGCGAAGGGAGGAGACCCAGTACTTC. It yields the protein CAWSVGRREETQYF.

The chain links TRBV29-1 to TRBJ2-3; the match to TRBD1 covers 7 bases. Germline CDR1 SQVTM, CDR2 ANQGSEA. V lost 3 bases, J lost 6 bases, and 6 bases stayed unmatched. The CDR3 has 13 amino acids. In DNA, the CDR3 is TGCAGCGTTGAGACAGGGATATCGGATACGCAGTATTTT. Translated, it gives CSVETGISDTQYF.

The genes are TRBV28 and TRBJ1-4, with a possible D match to TRBD1 (5 bases). Germline-derived CDR1 and CDR2 are MDHEN and SYDVKM. V was pared by 4 bases and J by 5 bases, with 14 bases between. This CDR3 contains 15 residues. CDR3 coding DNA: TGTGCCAGCAGTTCCCGGGCTAAGGGGAATGAAAAACTGTTTTTT. This translates into CASSSRAKGNEKLFF.

CDR3 bases: TGTGCCACCATGAGGGGGGGGAATCAGCCCCAGCATTTT. Protein product: CATMRGGNQPQHF. The V call is TRBV19, the J call TRBJ1-5; a possible D gene is TRBD1 (6 bases). Germline CDR1 reads LNHDA; CDR2 reads SQIVND (reference sequence). CDR3 length equals 13 residues. V lost 10 bases and J lost 4, with 14 bases in between.

The V gene is TRBV6-1, the J gene TRBJ2-1; D gene unclear. V lost 8 bases, J lost 7 bases, and 12 bases lay in between. The CDR3 runs to 12 residues. Per the germline V gene, CDR1 is MNHNS and CDR2 is SASEGT. CDR3 region: CASLLEPNEQFF. In nucleotides, the CDR3 is TGTGCCAGCCTACTCGAGCCAAATGAGCAGTTCTTC.

The chain uses TRBV7-6 and TRBJ2-1; 7 bases agree with TRBD2. Losses at the gene ends were 3 bases for V and 7 bases for J; bases not matched to a gene: 9. The CDR3 loop spans 15 amino acids. The germline V gene encodes CDR1 SGHVS and CDR2 FNYEAQ. The CDR3 region has the DNA TGTGCCAGCAGCTTCACAGGTCGGGGAGGGAATGAGCAGTTCTTC. It codes for CASSFTGRGGNEQFF. Full variable domain (outside the CDR3, taken from reference TRBV7-6 and TRBJ2-1): GAGVSQSPRYKVTKRGQDVALRCDPISGHVSLYWYRQALGQGPEFLTYFNYEAQQDKSGLPNDRFSAERPEGSISTLTIQRTEQRDSAMYRCASSFTGRGGNEQFFGPGTRLTVL.

The chain joins TRBV6-1 to TRBJ2-5, with 12 bases aligning to TRBD2. After removal of 2 bases from V and 1 base from J, the junction contained 8 bases not matched to a gene. The CDR3 covers 18 residues. Germline V gene lookup returns CDR1 MNHNS and CDR2 SASEGT. The chain's CDR3 is CASSEWREGLAGQETQYF. CDR3 coding DNA: TGTGCCAGCAGTGAATGGCGAGAGGGACTAGCGGGCCAAGAGACCCAGTACTTC.

V is TRBV4-2 and J is TRBJ2-3; 13 bases fit TRBD2. The CDR3 is 16 residues long. CDR1 and CDR2 from the germline V gene are LGHNA and YNFKEQ. V lost 2 bases and J lost 2; bases outside the gene matches: 1. Here the CDR3 reads CASSQTSGRATDTQYF. In DNA form, the CDR3 reads TGTGCCAGCAGCCAAACTAGCGGGAGGGCCACAGATACGCAGTATTTT.

J is TRBJ2-7 and V is TRBV30, with D tentatively TRBD2 (5 bases). Germline assignment: CDR1 GTSNPN and CDR2 SVGIG (reference sequence). V was pared by 1 base and J by 2 bases, with 9 bases between. The CDR3 length is 13 residues. CDR3 sequence reads: CAWSAGSTYEQYF. The CDR3 DNA is TGTGCCTGGAGTGCGGGGTCTACCTACGAGCAGTACTTC. Full variable domain (outside the CDR3, taken from reference TRBV30 and TRBJ2-7): SQTIHQWPATLVQPVGSPLSLECTVEGTSNPNLYWYRQAAGRGLQLLFYSVGIGQISSEVPQNLSASRPQDRQFILSSKKLLLSDSGFYLCAWSAGSTYEQYFGPGTRLTVT.

The chain has TRBV30 and TRBJ2-1; no firm D call. V lost 2 bases, J lost 0 bases, and 5 bases lay in between. Germline values: CDR1 GTSNPN, CDR2 SVGIG (reference sequence). This CDR3 is 13 amino acids long. The CDR3 loop reads CAWSSYSYNEQFF. For the CDR3, the DNA is TGTGCCTGGAGTTCTTACTCCTACAATGAGCAGTTCTTC.

V gene TRBV19 combines with J gene TRBJ2-3; 7 bases align to TRBD2. V lost 7 bases and J lost 4; bases outside the gene matches: 17. Germline V gene data show CDR1 as LNHDA and CDR2 as SQIVND (reference sequence). The CDR3 consists of 17 residues. This CDR3 reads CASTRQRGGLGSDTQYF. In nucleotides, the CDR3 is TGTGCCAGTACCCGACAACGCGGGGGTTTGGGATCAGATACGCAGTATTTT. Using reference TRBV19 and TRBJ2-3 for the parts outside the CDR3, the full variable domain is DGGITQSPKYLFRKEGQNVTLSCEQNLNHDAMYWYRQDPGQGLRLIYYSQIVNDFQKGDIAEGYSVSREKKESFPLTVTSAQKNPTAFYLCASTRQRGGLGSDTQYFGPGTRLTVL.

This clone was detected only a few times. The chain uses TRBV7-9 and TRBJ2-3, with D perhaps TRBD2 (5 bases). V lost 7 bases and J 1 base, leaving 12 bases between the germline ends. Germline CDR1 reads SEHNR; CDR2 reads FQNEAQ (reference sequence). The CDR3 loop spans 14 amino acids. Here the CDR3 reads CASTHDGGTDTQYF. Here the CDR3 DNA reads TGTGCCAGCACGCATGACGGGGGCACAGATACGCAGTATTTT.

This clone was seen just once. The chain employs TRBV29-1 and TRBJ2-5, with no clear D. CDR1 is SQVTM, CDR2 ANQGSEA, per germline. The V and J ends lost 6 bases and 5 bases respectively, with 13 bases between them. The CDR3 loop spans 12 amino acids. CDR3 nucleotide sequence: TGCAGCGTCGTGGAGCATCTGGAGACCCAGTACTTC. This translates into CSVVEHLETQYF.

V gene TRBV19 combines with J gene TRBJ1-5, with 7 bases aligning to TRBD1. Germline V gives CDR1 LNHDA, CDR2 SQIVND (reference sequence). CDR3 length: 13 residues. DNA of the CDR3: TGTGCTACGGGACAGACTATCAATCAGCCCCAGCATTTT. It yields the protein CATGQTINQPQHF.

DNA of the CDR3: TGTGCCAGCAGCTTTGGAGGCCCGAACACTGAAGCTTTCTTT. Protein product: CASSFGGPNTEAFF. V usage is TRBV7-9 and J usage is TRBJ1-1; no reliable D call. V shed 3 bases and J shed 1 base, with 9 bases lying between them. The CDR3 sequence is 14 residues long. The germline V gene encodes CDR1 SEHNR and CDR2 FQNEAQ (reference sequence).

V and J are TRBV29-1 and TRBJ1-2, with 10 bases aligning to TRBD1. V gave up 7 bases and J gave up 5 bases; unmatched junction bases: 4. The CDR3 covers 12 residues. Per the germline V gene, CDR1 is SQVTM and CDR2 is ANQGSEA. The CDR3 DNA reads as TGCAGCGCATCGGGACAGGGGTATGGCTACACCTTC. Translated: CSASGQGYGYTF.

The genes are TRBV7-9 and TRBJ1-2, with 7 bases fitting TRBD1. This CDR3 is built from 16 residues. Germline V gene sequence: CDR1 SEHNR, CDR2 FQNEAQ (reference sequence). Trimming at V came to 4 bases and at J to 3 bases, leaving 11 bases not matched to a gene. Here the CDR3 reads CASSSVGSQGHYGYTF. In DNA form, the CDR3 reads TGTGCCAGCAGCTCGGTAGGCTCACAGGGGCACTATGGCTACACCTTC.

This clone was seen a few times. The chain has TRBV28 and TRBJ2-5; D remains unclear. Trimming removed 3 bases from V and 5 bases from J, with 13 bases in between. Germline CDR1 reads MDHEN; CDR2 reads SYDVKM. The CDR3 covers 14 residues. The CDR3 nucleotides are TGTGCCAGCAGTTTTTCCAACAGTGGGGAGACCCAGTACTTC. It encodes CASSFSNSGETQYF.

The chain uses TRBV9 and TRBJ2-3, with TRBD2 identical over 8 bases. Germline CDR1 reads SGDLS; CDR2 reads YYNGEE. The V segment lost 5 bases and the J segment 4 bases; nucleotides outside the gene matches: 6. The CDR3 extends over 14 amino acids. CDR3 bases: TGTGCCAGCAGTCTAGCGGGTCTCCCAGATACGCAGTATTTT. Translating gives CASSLAGLPDTQYF.

CDR3 amino acids: CASIGRRPYEQYF. CDR3 bases: TGTGCCAGCATTGGGAGGAGGCCCTACGAGCAGTACTTC. The chain carries TRBV6-5 and TRBJ2-7, with D possibly being TRBD2 (6 bases). Trimming shortened V by 7 bases and J by 2 bases, and 12 bases separated the two germline ends. The V gene's germline CDR1 is MNHEY and CDR2 SVGAGI. The CDR3 spans 13 residues.

The V and J genes are TRBV28 and TRBJ2-5; possibly TRBD2 for D (5 bases). Germline V CDR1 and CDR2: MDHEN, SYDVKM. Trimming removed 6 bases at V and 4 bases at J, with 15 bases between. The CDR3 runs to 14 residues. CDR3 sequence reads: CASRPAGGIETQYF. The DNA of the CDR3 is TGTGCCAGCAGACCCGCTGGAGGTATAGAGACCCAGTACTTC.

For the CDR3, the DNA is TGTGCCAGCAGCCGCGGGGCGACAGCACAGAATGAAAAACTGTTTTTT. Its translation: CASSRGATAQNEKLFF. The chain links TRBV5-4 to TRBJ1-4; weak D call: TRBD1 (5 bases). In germline, CDR1 is SGHNT, CDR2 YYREEE (reference sequence). V shed 4 bases and J shed 5 bases, with 18 bases lying between them. CDR3 length equals 16 residues. Using reference TRBV5-4 and TRBJ1-4 for the parts outside the CDR3, the full variable domain is ETGVTQSPTHLIKTRGQQVTLRCSSQSGHNTVSWYQQALGQGPQFIFQYYREEENGRGNFPPRFSGLQFPNYSSELNVNALELDDSALYLCASSRGATAQNEKLFFGSGTQLSVL.

The chain links TRBV7-6 to TRBJ1-2; D is uncertain. The CDR3 has 12 residues. Deletions cut 0 bases from V and 6 bases from J, with 5 bases between. Germline-derived CDR1 and CDR2 are SGHVS and FNYEAQ. The CDR3 protein is CASSLAGDGYTF. CDR3 DNA sequence: TGTGCCAGCAGCTTAGCCGGGGATGGCTACACCTTC.

In this sample, this clone turned up many times. The chain uses TRBV28 and TRBJ2-7; D is unresolved. Trimming cost V 3 bases and J 0 bases, with 6 bases left between them. Germline V lookup: CDR1 MDHEN, CDR2 SYDVKM. The length of the CDR3 is 13 residues. DNA for the CDR3: TGTGCCAGCAGTTTTGCTAACTCCTACGAGCAGTACTTC. Encoded protein: CASSFANSYEQYF.

This clone has just a few counts. This chain joins TRBV18 and TRBJ2-5, with a tentative D call TRBD1 (6 bases). V dropped 1 base and J dropped 4 bases, with 13 bases sitting between them. The CDR3 covers 15 residues. Germline values: CDR1 KGHSH, CDR2 LQKENI. CDR3 residues: CASSPRGGSRETQYF. In DNA form, the CDR3 reads TGTGCCAGCTCACCACGAGGGGGATCGAGAGAGACCCAGTACTTC.

This clone was counted between two and nine times. This chain joins TRBV7-3 and TRBJ1-1; D is uncertain. Germline CDR1 SGHTA, CDR2 FQGTGA. V was cut by 2 bases and J by 8 bases, with 9 bases left in between. The CDR3 is 12 residues long. CDR3 protein: CASSLVGGEAFF. CDR3 DNA sequence: TGTGCCAGCAGCTTAGTTGGAGGGGAAGCTTTCTTT.

The V and J genes are TRBV4-1 and TRBJ1-1; no clear D. The CDR3 runs to 13 residues. The V end lost 1 base, the J end lost 0 bases, and 3 bases lay between the germline ends. CDR1 is MGHRA, CDR2 YSYEKL, per germline. CDR3 in amino acids: CASSQAMNTEAFF. As DNA, the CDR3 is TGCGCCAGCAGCCAAGCAATGAACACTGAAGCTTTCTTT.

The chain carries TRBV5-1 and TRBJ2-2; 7 bases are shared with TRBD2. The CDR3 is 15 residues long. CDR1 is SGHRS and CDR2 is YFSETQ in the germline V gene. With 3 bases clipped from V and 5 bases from J, the junction kept 7 bases outside the gene matches. The CDR3 spells CASSSPGTNTGELFF. DNA of the CDR3: TGCGCCAGCAGCTCCCCCGGGACTAATACCGGGGAGCTGTTTTTT.